Each of the 26 T cell receptor beta chains below was sequenced from the same sample in a study of control samples from healthy donors and cancer patients. Clones were read by immunoSEQ multiplex PCR, and TCRdb kept only the in-frame ones, dropping some. The sample includes around 85,000 clones, about 88% of them seen just once. The specimen was blood. The receptor set was obtained from an older woman in good health.

This clone was observed a handful of times. The chain combines TRBV7-9 with TRBJ1-1; D unclear. The germline V gene encodes CDR1 SEHNR and CDR2 FQNEAQ (reference sequence). The V and J ends lost 3 bases and 1 base respectively, with 9 bases between them. The CDR3 spans 14 residues. The DNA for the CDR3 is TGTGCCAGCAGCTTTCCCGTTAAGAACACTGAAGCTTTCTTT. Translation: CASSFPVKNTEAFF.

The genes are TRBV6-5 and TRBJ1-1, with a tentative D call TRBD1 (6 bases). The V gene lost 6 bases and the J gene lost 4 bases, with 15 bases spanning the gap. Germline V gives CDR1 MNHEY, CDR2 SVGAGI. CDR3 length: 14 residues. The CDR3 region is CASRNQGSGTEAFF. The CDR3, as DNA: TGTGCCAGCAGGAACCAGGGGAGTGGCACTGAAGCTTTCTTT.

The chain employs TRBV5-1 and TRBJ2-1, with D possibly TRBD1 on 6 matching bases. This CDR3 has 14 residues. V lost 6 bases, J lost 0 bases, and 10 bases lay in between. CDR1 is SGHRS and CDR2 is YFSETQ in the germline V gene. CDR3 residues: CASKDRISYNEQFF. CDR3 coding DNA: TGCGCCAGCAAGGACAGAATCTCCTACAATGAGCAGTTCTTC. Drawing the rest from reference TRBV5-1 and TRBJ2-1, the complete variable domain is KAGVTQTPRYLIKTRGQQVTLSCSPISGHRSVSWYQQTPGQGLQFLFEYFSETQRNKGNFPGRFSGRQFSNSRSEMNVSTLELGDSALYLCASKDRISYNEQFFGPGTRLTVL.

This clone has just one count. As DNA, the CDR3 is TGTGCCAGCAGCTTTTGGGGGGTTCTTGGTACCGGGGAGCTGTTTTTT. This gives the protein CASSFWGVLGTGELFF. The rearrangement uses TRBV11-2 and TRBJ2-2; D perhaps matches TRBD2 (6 bases). The CDR3 consists of 16 residues. CDR1 is SGHAT and CDR2 is FQNNGV in the germline V gene. Trimming took off 3 bases at V and 5 bases at J, with 16 bases between the two ends.

The rearrangement links TRBV5-5 to TRBJ2-3, with TRBD2 identical over 8 bases. The germline gives CDR1 SGHKS, CDR2 YYEKEE (reference sequence). The CDR3 contains 16 residues. V was clipped by 3 bases and J by 3 bases; unmatched bases: 9. In DNA form, the CDR3 reads TGTGCCAGCAGCTCTTCCTTGGCGGGAGGAACAGATACGCAGTATTTT. Translated: CASSSSLAGGTDTQYF. Full variable domain (remainder filled in from reference TRBV5-5 and TRBJ2-3): DAGVTQSPTHLIKTRGQQVTLRCSPISGHKSVSWYQQVLGQGPQFIFQYYEKEERGRGNFPDRFSARQFPNYSSELNVNALLLGDSALYLCASSSSLAGGTDTQYFGPGTRLTVL.

This rearrangement joins TRBV5-1 to TRBJ1-1; D is unresolved. The germline V and J ends were trimmed by 3 bases and 4 bases, with 13 bases remaining between them. Per the germline V gene, CDR1 is SGHRS and CDR2 is YFSETQ. The CDR3 sequence is 14 residues long. The CDR3 region is CASSYTGEATEAFF. In DNA, the CDR3 is TGCGCCAGCAGCTATACCGGGGAGGCCACTGAAGCTTTCTTT.

V is TRBV6-5 and J is TRBJ1-2; perhaps TRBD1 as D (6 bases). CDR1 and CDR2 (germline): MNHEY, SVGAGI. V was trimmed by 10 bases and J by 1 base, leaving 10 bases between them. This CDR3 has 12 amino acids. CDR3 sequence reads: CAKWTVNYGYTF. CDR3 coding DNA: TGTGCCAAGTGGACAGTTAACTATGGCTACACCTTC.

Concerning this clone: Other nucleotide sequences from this sample produce the same CDR3. This chain links TRBV3-1 (or the pseudogene TRBV3-2) with TRBJ2-5; 10 nucleotides match TRBD2. The germline CDR1 and CDR2 sequences are LGHDT and YNNKEL (reference sequence). The V segment lost 1 base and the J segment 1 base; nucleotides outside the gene matches: 3. CDR3 length equals 16 residues. The CDR3 region is CASSQGLAGGQETQYF. The CDR3 DNA follows: TGTGCCAGCAGCCAAGGGTTAGCGGGGGGCCAAGAGACCCAGTACTTC.

The rearrangement joins TRBV7-3 to TRBJ2-2; D uncertain. Germline V lookup: CDR1 SGHTA, CDR2 FQGTGA. The CDR3 runs to 13 residues. The V and J ends lost 6 bases and 1 base respectively, with 6 bases between them. CDR3 sequence reads: CASSDENTGELFF. Written as DNA, the CDR3 is TGTGCCAGCAGTGACGAGAACACCGGGGAGCTGTTTTTT.

The chain combines TRBV6-2 or TRBV6-3 with TRBJ2-3; TRBD2 might be the D (5 bases). CDR3 length: 15 amino acids. Germline assignment: CDR1 MNHEY and CDR2 SVGEGT. The germline V and J ends were trimmed by 4 bases and 5 bases, with 16 bases remaining between them. The CDR3 is CASSLLLGGGDTQYF. The CDR3 DNA reads TGTGCCAGCAGTTTACTCCTTGGAGGTGGAGATACGCAGTATTTT.

The rearrangement links TRBV30 to TRBJ1-5; perhaps TRBD1 as D (5 bases). Trimming stripped 2 bases from V and 4 bases from J, with 12 bases between. Per the germline V gene, CDR1 is GTSNPN and CDR2 is SVGIG (reference sequence). This CDR3 has 14 amino acids. CDR3 amino acids: CAWSYSGGNQPQHF. As DNA, the CDR3 is TGTGCCTGGAGTTATTCTGGGGGAAATCAGCCCCAGCATTTT.

A single count supports this clone. J is TRBJ2-7 and V is TRBV27; 7 bases agree with TRBD1. Germline values: CDR1 MNHEY, CDR2 SMNVEV (reference sequence). Trimming cost V 7 bases and J 1 base; bases outside gene matches: 4. CDR3 length: 13 amino acids. CDR3 sequence reads: CASTGTDSYEQYF. CDR3 nucleotide sequence: TGTGCCAGCACTGGGACAGATTCCTACGAGCAGTACTTC.

V usage is TRBV30 and J usage is TRBJ1-5, with 7 nucleotides matching TRBD1. The CDR3 covers 14 residues. Per the germline V gene, CDR1 is GTSNPN and CDR2 is SVGIG (reference sequence). V trimming: 0 bases; J trimming: 6 bases; junction bases outside the gene matches: 5. CDR3 sequence reads: CAWSVGGGGQPQHF. CDR3 DNA sequence: TGTGCCTGGAGTGTAGGAGGGGGCGGTCAGCCCCAGCATTTT.

The V gene is TRBV7-6, the J gene TRBJ2-1, with TRBD2 matching over 11 bases. With V trimmed by 1 base and J by 7 bases, 9 bases remained unmatched. Germline lookup yields CDR1 SGHVS and CDR2 FNYEAQ. There are 17 residues in the CDR3. The CDR3 loop reads CASSLEALAGGMNEQFF. For the CDR3, the DNA is TGTGCCAGCAGCTTAGAGGCGTTAGCGGGGGGGATGAATGAGCAGTTCTTC.

This chain links TRBV5-4 with TRBJ2-1, with D possibly TRBD1 on 7 matching bases. Trimming took off 0 bases at V and 7 bases at J, with 17 bases between the two ends. The germline V gene has CDR1 SGHNT and CDR2 YYREEE (reference sequence). The CDR3 is 16 residues long. The CDR3 nucleotides read TGTGCCAGCAGCTTGGTCAGGGGGGTTTCGAGGAATGAGCAGTTCTTC. Protein sequence: CASSLVRGVSRNEQFF.

J is TRBJ1-2 and V is TRBV10-1; D remains ambiguous. Germline CDR1 reads WNHNN; CDR2 reads SYGVQD (reference sequence). The V end lost 5 bases, the J end lost 0 bases, and 7 bases lay between the germline ends. The CDR3 extends over 13 amino acids. This chain's CDR3 is CASSPSTNYGYTF. CDR3 bases: TGCGCCAGCAGTCCAAGTACTAACTATGGCTACACCTTC.

The V gene is TRBV28, the J gene TRBJ2-7; D might be TRBD1 or TRBD2, each matching 5 bases. The germline CDR1 and CDR2 sequences are MDHEN and SYDVKM. The CDR3 extends over 17 amino acids. The germline V and J ends were trimmed by 5 bases and 3 bases, with 23 bases remaining between them. CDR3 DNA: TGTGCCAGCAGTCCGGGACCTCGGACTTCCCAAAACTACGAGCAGTACTTC. It codes for CASSPGPRTSQNYEQYF.

V is TRBV25-1 and J is TRBJ1-6; D ambiguous. CDR1 MGHDK and CDR2 SYGVNS come from the germline V gene. The CDR3 length is 17 residues. Trimming removed 4 bases at V and 0 bases at J, with 13 bases between. Here the CDR3 reads CASSGTQTGSYNSPLHF. The CDR3, as DNA: TGTGCCAGCAGTGGGACCCAGACCGGCTCCTATAATTCACCCCTCCACTTT. The full variable domain, rest sourced from reference TRBV25-1 and TRBJ1-6, is EADIYQTPRYLVIGTGKKITLECSQTMGHDKMYWYQQDPGMELHLIHYSYGVNSTEKGDLSSESTVSRIRTEHFPLTLESARPSHTSQYLCASSGTQTGSYNSPLHFGNGTRLTVT.

This clone has a handful of counts. The V call is TRBV6-5, the J call TRBJ1-1; D not certain. This CDR3 has 13 residues. V lost 2 bases to trimming and J lost 4 bases, with 8 bases between them. Per the germline V gene, CDR1 is MNHEY and CDR2 is SVGAGI. The DNA for the CDR3 is TGTGCCAGCAGTTACGGGCAGTTCACTGAAGCTTTCTTT. It is translated as CASSYGQFTEAFF.

The chain links TRBV3-1 (or the pseudogene TRBV3-2) to TRBJ2-1, with no clear D. CDR3 length equals 15 residues. Germline values: CDR1 LGHDT, CDR2 YNNKEL (reference sequence). Trimming left V 6 bases short and J 0 bases short, with 12 bases between. The CDR3 spells CASRHPRVSYNEQFF. CDR3 DNA sequence: TGTGCCAGCAGGCACCCGAGAGTCTCCTACAATGAGCAGTTCTTC.

The rearrangement joins TRBV6-2 or TRBV6-3 to TRBJ1-4, with TRBD1 as a possible D gene (5 bases). The germline V gene has CDR1 MNHEY and CDR2 SVGEGT. The CDR3 is 11 amino acids. The V end lost 6 bases, the J end lost 7 bases, and 6 bases lay between the germline ends. This CDR3 is CASSDSEKLFF. CDR3 coding DNA: TGTGCCAGCAGCGACAGTGAAAAACTGTTTTTT.

V gene TRBV7-9 combines with J gene TRBJ2-1; D may be TRBD2 (5 bases). CDR1 is SEHNR, CDR2 FQNEAQ, per germline (reference sequence). V lost 1 base, J lost 5 bases, and 12 bases lay in between. The CDR3 is 15 amino acids. CDR3 sequence reads: CASSLGAWGDNEQFF. In DNA form, the CDR3 reads TGTGCCAGCAGCTTAGGGGCGTGGGGAGACAATGAGCAGTTCTTC.

The count of this clone is one. This chain connects TRBV18 to TRBJ2-7; 7 bases line up with TRBD2. The CDR3 consists of 13 residues. Germline CDR1 and CDR2: KGHSH and LQKENI. V dropped 5 bases and J dropped 3; count of bases not matched to a gene: 4. The CDR3: CASSSTSNYEQYF. Here the CDR3 DNA reads TGTGCCAGCTCATCGACTAGCAACTACGAGCAGTACTTC.

This chain joins TRBV7-2 and TRBJ2-3; the D gene is possibly TRBD2 (6 bases). V lost 5 bases and J lost 5, with 17 bases in between. Germline CDR1 SGHTA, CDR2 FQGNSA. There are 15 residues in the CDR3. The CDR3 DNA sequence: TGTGCCAGCAGCCCGGGCGACGGGGGTCGAGATACGCAGTATTTT. The encoded protein is CASSPGDGGRDTQYF.

The chain carries TRBV5-1 and TRBJ1-1; D is ambiguous. Germline V gene lookup returns CDR1 SGHRS and CDR2 YFSETQ. The CDR3 is 14 amino acids. V was pared by 7 bases and J by 1 base, with 14 bases between. Here the CDR3 reads CASFEADGNTEAFF. CDR3 DNA sequence: TGCGCCAGCTTTGAAGCGGACGGGAACACTGAAGCTTTCTTT.

The J gene is TRBJ1-1, the V gene TRBV5-1; 9 positions match TRBD1. The germline CDR1 and CDR2 sequences are SGHRS and YFSETQ. With 5 bases clipped from V and 5 bases from J, the junction kept 7 bases outside the gene matches. This CDR3 comprises 14 residues. CDR3 in amino acids: CASSPGTGRTEAFF. Here the CDR3 DNA reads TGCGCCAGCAGTCCCGGGACAGGGCGAACTGAAGCTTTCTTT.